This T cell receptor beta chain was recorded in a study of T-cell memory formation after mild COVID-19. The study's findings and limits: Certain responding clones were present in pre-infection memory, suggesting participation of cross-reactive memory.

This CDR3 is 14 amino acids long. V was trimmed by 0 bases and J by 5 bases, leaving 10 bases between them. CDR1 MNHEY and CDR2 SVGAGI come from the germline V gene. TCRdb independently ran MiXCR on the 5' RACE reads; one entry per CDR3 protein. There are approximately 210,000 distinct CDR3 sequences in the sample; around 17% occur only once, and 2.4% lies in the top ten. A word on this clonotype: The antigen remains undetermined.

The sample taken for sequencing was PBMCs or a T cell subset sorted from them (not recorded which). The chain links TRBV6-5 to TRBJ1-1; tentatively, D is TRBD1 (5 bases). The TCR comes from an adult woman who had mild COVID-19 (a few samples of this study predate the infection). Cell type and time point are not known. This CDR3 reads CASSYSGGGTEAFF. Here the CDR3 DNA reads TGTGCCAGCAGTTACTCTGGGGGAGGGACTGAAGCTTTCTTT.